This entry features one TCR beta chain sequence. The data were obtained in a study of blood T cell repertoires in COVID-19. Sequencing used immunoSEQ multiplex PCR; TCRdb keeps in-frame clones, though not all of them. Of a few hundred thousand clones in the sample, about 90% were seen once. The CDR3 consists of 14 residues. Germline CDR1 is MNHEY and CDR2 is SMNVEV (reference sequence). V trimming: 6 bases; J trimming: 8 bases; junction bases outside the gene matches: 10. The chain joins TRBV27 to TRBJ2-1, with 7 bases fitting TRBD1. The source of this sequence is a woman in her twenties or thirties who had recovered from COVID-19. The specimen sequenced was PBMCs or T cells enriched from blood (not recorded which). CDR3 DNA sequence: TGTGCCAGCAGCCCGGACGAGGGGGCGGATGAGCAGTTCTTC. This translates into CASSPDEGADEQFF.